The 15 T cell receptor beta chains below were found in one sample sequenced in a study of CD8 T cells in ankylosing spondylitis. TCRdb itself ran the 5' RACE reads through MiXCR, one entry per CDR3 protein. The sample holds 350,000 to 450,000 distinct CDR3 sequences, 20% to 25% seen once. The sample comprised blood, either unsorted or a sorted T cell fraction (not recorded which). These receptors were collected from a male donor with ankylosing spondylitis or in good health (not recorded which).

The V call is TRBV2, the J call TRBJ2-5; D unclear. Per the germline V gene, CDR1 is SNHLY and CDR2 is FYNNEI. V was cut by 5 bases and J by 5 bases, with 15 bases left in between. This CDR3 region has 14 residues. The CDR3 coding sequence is TGTGCCAGCAGTATTGGCGGCAGCGAGGAGACCCAGTACTTC. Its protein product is CASSIGGSEETQYF. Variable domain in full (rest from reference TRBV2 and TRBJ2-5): EPEVTQTPSHQVTQMGQEVILRCVPISNHLYFYWYRQILGQKVEFLVSFYNNEISEKSEIFDDQFSVERPDGSNFTLKIRSTKLEDSAMYFCASSIGGSEETQYFGPGTRLLVL.

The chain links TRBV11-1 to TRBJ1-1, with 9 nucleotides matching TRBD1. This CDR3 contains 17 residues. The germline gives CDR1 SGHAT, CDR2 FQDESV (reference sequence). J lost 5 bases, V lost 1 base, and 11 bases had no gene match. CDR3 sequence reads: CASSLGRTGVYDTEAFF. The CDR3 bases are TGTGCCAGCAGCTTAGGTCGGACAGGGGTATATGATACTGAAGCTTTCTTT. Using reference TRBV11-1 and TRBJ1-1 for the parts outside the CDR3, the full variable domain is EAEVAQSPRYKITEKSQAVAFWCDPISGHATLYWYRQILGQGPELLVQFQDESVVDDSQLPKDRFSAERLKGVDSTLKIQPAELGDSAMYLCASSLGRTGVYDTEAFFGQGTRLTVV.

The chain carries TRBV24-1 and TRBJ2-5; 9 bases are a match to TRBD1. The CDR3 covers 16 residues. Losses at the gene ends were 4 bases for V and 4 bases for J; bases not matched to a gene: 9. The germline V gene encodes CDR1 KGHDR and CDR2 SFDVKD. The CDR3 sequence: CATSDWGQGSRETQYF. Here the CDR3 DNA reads TGTGCCACCAGTGACTGGGGACAGGGTTCTCGAGAGACCCAGTACTTC.

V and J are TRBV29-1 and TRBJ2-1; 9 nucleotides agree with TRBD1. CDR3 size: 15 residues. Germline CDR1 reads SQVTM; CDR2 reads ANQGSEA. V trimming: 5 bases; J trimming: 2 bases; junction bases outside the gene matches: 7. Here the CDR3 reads CSVPGQGFTYNEQFF. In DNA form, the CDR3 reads TGCAGCGTTCCCGGACAGGGGTTTACCTACAATGAGCAGTTCTTC.

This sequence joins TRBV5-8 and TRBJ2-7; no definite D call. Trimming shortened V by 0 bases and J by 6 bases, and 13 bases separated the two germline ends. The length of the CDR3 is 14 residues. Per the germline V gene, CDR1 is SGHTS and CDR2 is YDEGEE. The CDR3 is CASSLGGPRIEQYF. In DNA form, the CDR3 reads TGTGCCAGCAGCTTGGGAGGTCCCCGGATCGAGCAGTACTTC.

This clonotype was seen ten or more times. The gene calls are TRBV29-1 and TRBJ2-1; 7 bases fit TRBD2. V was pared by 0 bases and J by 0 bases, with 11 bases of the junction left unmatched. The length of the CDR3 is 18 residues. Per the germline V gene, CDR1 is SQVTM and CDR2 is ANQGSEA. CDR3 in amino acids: CSVEEAGTPVYSYNEQFF. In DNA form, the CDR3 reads TGCAGCGTTGAAGAAGCGGGGACCCCCGTATACTCCTACAATGAGCAGTTCTTC.

The CDR3 spells CASSRVGGELFF. The CDR3 bases are TGCGCCAGCAGCCGAGTGGGCGGGGAGCTGTTTTTT. The chain carries TRBV4-1 and TRBJ2-2; D not certain. Germline V lookup: CDR1 MGHRA, CDR2 YSYEKL. Trimming stripped 4 bases from V and 7 bases from J, with 7 bases between. The CDR3 runs 12 residues.

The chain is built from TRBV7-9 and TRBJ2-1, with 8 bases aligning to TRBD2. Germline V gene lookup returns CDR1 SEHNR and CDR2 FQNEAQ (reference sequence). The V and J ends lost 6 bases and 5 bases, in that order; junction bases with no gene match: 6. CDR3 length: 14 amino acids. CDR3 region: CASSTGLADNEQFF. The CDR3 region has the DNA TGTGCCAGCAGTACCGGACTAGCCGACAATGAGCAGTTCTTC.

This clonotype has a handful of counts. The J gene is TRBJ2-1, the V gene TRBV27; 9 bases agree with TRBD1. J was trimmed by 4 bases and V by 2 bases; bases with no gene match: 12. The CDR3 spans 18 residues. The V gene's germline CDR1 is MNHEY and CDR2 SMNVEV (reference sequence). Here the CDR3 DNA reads TGTGCCAGCAGTTTAAATTCCCCGGGACAGGGCATTTACAATGAGCAGTTCTTC. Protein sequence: CASSLNSPGQGIYNEQFF.

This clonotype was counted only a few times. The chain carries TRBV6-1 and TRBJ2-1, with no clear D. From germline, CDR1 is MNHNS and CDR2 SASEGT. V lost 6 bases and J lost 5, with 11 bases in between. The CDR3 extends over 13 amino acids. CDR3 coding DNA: TGTGCCAGCAGCAGAGAACAGAACAATGAGCAGTTCTTC. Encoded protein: CASSREQNNEQFF.

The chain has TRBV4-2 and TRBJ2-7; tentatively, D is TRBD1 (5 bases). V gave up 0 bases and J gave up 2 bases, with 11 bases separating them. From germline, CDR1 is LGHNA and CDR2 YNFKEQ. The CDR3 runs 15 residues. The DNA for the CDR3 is TGTGCCAGCAGCCAAGAAAAGACAGCCGCCTACGAGCAGTACTTC. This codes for CASSQEKTAAYEQYF.

The CDR3 DNA sequence: TGTGCCAGTAGTACAGCTAGCGGGAGCTACGAGCAGTACTTC. It translates to CASSTASGSYEQYF. The chain links TRBV19 to TRBJ2-7; 10 nucleotides match TRBD2. This CDR3 is 14 amino acids long. Losses at the gene ends were 4 bases for V and 3 bases for J; bases not matched to a gene: 3. Germline V gene data show CDR1 as LNHDA and CDR2 as SQIVND (reference sequence).

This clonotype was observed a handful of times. The CDR3 DNA is TGTGCCAGCACGCCCTCGACAGGGCGAGCAGAGACCCAGTACTTC. This sequence encodes CASTPSTGRAETQYF. V usage is TRBV12-3 or TRBV12-4 and J usage is TRBJ2-5; 7 positions match TRBD1. The CDR3 length is 15 residues. Germline trimming cut 7 bases from V and 4 bases from J; bases unmatched to any gene: 12.

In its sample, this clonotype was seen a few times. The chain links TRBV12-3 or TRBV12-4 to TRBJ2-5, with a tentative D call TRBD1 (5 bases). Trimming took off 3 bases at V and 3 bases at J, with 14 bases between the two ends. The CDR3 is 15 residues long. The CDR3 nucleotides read TGTGCCAGCAGTTTGGGTCCAGGGTACGAAGAGACCCAGTACTTC. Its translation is CASSLGPGYEETQYF.

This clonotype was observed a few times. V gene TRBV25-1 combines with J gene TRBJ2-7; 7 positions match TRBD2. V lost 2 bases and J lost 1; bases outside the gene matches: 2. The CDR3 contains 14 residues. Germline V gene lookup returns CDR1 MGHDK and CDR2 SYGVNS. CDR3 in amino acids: CASSEAGLSYEQYF. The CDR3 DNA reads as TGTGCCAGCAGTGAAGCGGGACTATCCTACGAGCAGTACTTC.